The 4 T cell receptor beta chains listed next were all sequenced from one sample in a study of graft-versus-host responses after intestinal transplantation. Some clones are missing from TCRdb's copy, which holds only in-frame ones; the method was immunoSEQ multiplex PCR. The sample includes more than 80,000 clones, about 88% of them seen just once. Their antigens are not known. This specimen was unstimulated CD4+ T cells sorted from spleen or lymph node cells, taken before transplant. These receptor sequences come from a human donor who was the organ donor for an intestinal transplant.

This sequence joins TRBV11-2 and TRBJ1-3, with no clear D. V was pared by 5 bases and J by 7 bases, with 9 bases between. The CDR3 length is 12 residues. The germline CDR1 and CDR2 sequences are SGHAT and FQNNGV. CDR3 amino acids: CASSAQRNTIYF. CDR3 sequence (DNA): TGTGCCAGCAGCGCGCAGCGGAACACCATATATTTT.

This clone was picked up one time. The chain combines TRBV5-4 with TRBJ2-1; 11 positions match TRBD2. Germline CDR1 reads SGHNT; CDR2 reads YYREEE (reference sequence). V was clipped by 4 bases and J by 0 bases; unmatched bases: 3. The CDR3 sequence is 16 residues long. The CDR3 DNA sequence: TGTGCCAGCAGCAGCACTAGCGGGGGCTCCTACAATGAGCAGTTCTTC. The encoded protein is CASSSTSGGSYNEQFF.

The rearrangement links TRBV11-2 to TRBJ2-3; 8 bases agree with TRBD1. This CDR3 region has 16 residues. Unmatched junction bases numbered 7, after V lost 5 bases and J lost 0 bases. Germline CDR1 is SGHAT and CDR2 is FQNNGV. The DNA of the CDR3 is TGTGCCAGCAGCCGAACGACAGGGGCCAGCACAGATACGCAGTATTTT. This codes for CASSRTTGASTDTQYF.

The V and J genes are TRBV7-2 and TRBJ1-2; D uncertain. The CDR3 has 14 amino acids. V gave up 8 bases and J gave up 1 base, with 14 bases separating them. Germline V gene lookup returns CDR1 SGHTA and CDR2 FQGNSA. CDR3 DNA sequence: TGTGCCAGCGGTCGAGGCAGCTTTAACTATGGCTACACCTTC. This encodes CASGRGSFNYGYTF.